One and the same sample provided the 26 T cell receptor beta chains below, sequenced in a study of blood T cell repertoires in COVID-19. Here immunoSEQ multiplex PCR was the method, and the copy in TCRdb shows in-frame clones only, minus some. This table has roughly 82,000 clones, approximately 78% appearing once. The material sequenced was peripheral blood. The receptor source for this set is a man aged 55 to 70 with acute or convalescent COVID-19.

This clone was detected only once. The chain employs TRBV20-1 and TRBJ2-7; 10 nucleotides agree with TRBD2. Germline V gene lookup returns CDR1 DFQATT and CDR2 SNEGSKA (reference sequence). The CDR3 is made up of 16 amino acids. J lost 5 bases, V lost 3 bases, and 13 bases had no gene match. This CDR3 reads CSASGGRGTSVNEQYF. CDR3 in DNA: TGCAGTGCTAGTGGGGGGAGAGGGACTAGCGTTAACGAGCAGTACTTC.

The chain uses TRBV7-3 and TRBJ2-1; 10 bases fit TRBD2. CDR3 length: 16 residues. CDR1 and CDR2 from the germline V gene are SGHTA and FQGTGA. Germline trimming cut 5 bases from V and 4 bases from J; bases unmatched to any gene: 8. The CDR3 DNA reads TGTGCCAGCAGCCCGACCCCTAGCGGGGGATACAATGAGCAGTTCTTC. This encodes CASSPTPSGGYNEQFF.

This clone was observed once. The chain is built from TRBV5-6 and TRBJ1-2, with D perhaps TRBD1 (6 bases). CDR3 size: 14 residues. Looked up from germline, CDR1 is SGHDT and CDR2 is YYEEEE. Trimming cost V 4 bases and J 1 base, with 11 bases left between them. The CDR3, as DNA: TGTGCCAGCAGCCCGGACAGTCGTAACTATGGCTACACCTTC. It codes for CASSPDSRNYGYTF.

The V gene is TRBV7-2, the J gene TRBJ1-1; D unresolved. The V end lost 3 bases, the J end lost 5 bases, and 13 bases lay between the germline ends. The CDR3 runs 14 residues. The germline V gene has CDR1 SGHTA and CDR2 FQGNSA. In DNA, the CDR3 is TGTGCCAGCAGCTTTTCCCCCCTAATAACTGAAGCTTTCTTT. Amino acids: CASSFSPLITEAFF.

This chain connects TRBV30 to TRBJ1-1, with 7 positions matching TRBD1. This CDR3 region has 13 residues. CDR1 and CDR2 (germline): GTSNPN, SVGIG (reference sequence). V was pared by 5 bases and J by 1 base, with 4 bases of the junction left unmatched. CDR3 region: CAWRTGANTEAFF. CDR3 coding DNA: TGTGCCTGGCGGACAGGCGCGAACACTGAAGCTTTCTTT.

The CDR3: CATAGGALSEQYF. CDR3 in DNA: TGTGCCACCGCAGGGGGCGCGTTAAGCGAGCAGTACTTC. The chain employs TRBV24-1 and TRBJ2-7, with 8 bases identical to TRBD1. Trimming cost V 9 bases and J 6 bases; bases outside gene matches: 9. Looked up from germline, CDR1 is KGHDR and CDR2 is SFDVKD. The CDR3 runs to 13 residues.

The V gene is TRBV5-1, the J gene TRBJ2-5; D uncertain. The germline CDR1 and CDR2 sequences are SGHRS and YFSETQ. The V end was cut by 3 bases, the J end by 0 bases, with 9 bases between. This CDR3 contains 14 residues. CDR3 DNA sequence: TGCGCCAGCAGCTCCGGTCGGGACCAAGAGACCCAGTACTTC. Protein: CASSSGRDQETQYF. Together with reference TRBV5-1 and TRBJ2-5, the CDR3 gives the full variable domain: KAGVTQTPRYLIKTRGQQVTLSCSPISGHRSVSWYQQTPGQGLQFLFEYFSETQRNKGNFPGRFSGRQFSNSRSEMNVSTLELGDSALYLCASSSGRDQETQYFGPGTRLLVL.

CDR3 protein: CAISGRGRADTQYF. The CDR3 DNA follows: TGTGCCATCAGTGGGCGGGGGAGGGCAGATACGCAGTATTTT. J is TRBJ2-3 and V is TRBV10-3, with TRBD2 matching over 7 bases. The J segment lost 4 bases and the V segment lost 4 bases, leaving 5 bases of the junction unmatched. The CDR3 is 14 amino acids. Germline-derived CDR1 and CDR2 are ENHRY and SYGVKD.

This rearrangement joins TRBV7-2 to TRBJ2-1; 10 bases map to TRBD2. CDR3 length: 13 amino acids. In germline, CDR1 is SGHTA, CDR2 FQGNSA. The V segment lost 6 bases and the J segment 7 bases; nucleotides outside the gene matches: 3. This chain's CDR3 is CASRQTSGNEQFF. The CDR3, as DNA: TGTGCCAGCAGGCAGACTAGCGGGAATGAGCAGTTCTTC.

The gene calls are TRBV28 and TRBJ1-1, with 9 bases lining up with TRBD1. The CDR3 consists of 15 residues. Germline V lookup: CDR1 MDHEN, CDR2 SYDVKM. V lost 6 bases to trimming and J lost 4 bases; unmatched junction nucleotides: 9. CDR3 bases: TGTGCCAGCAGGCCACCGGGACAGGGTTCCACTGAAGCTTTCTTT. It yields the protein CASRPPGQGSTEAFF.

This chain uses TRBV7-9 with TRBJ2-3; D gene uncertain. CDR1 SEHNR and CDR2 FQNEAQ come from the germline V gene (reference sequence). The CDR3 contains 12 residues. V lost 6 bases and J lost 1, with 5 bases in between. DNA for the CDR3: TGTGCCAGCAGTAGAGGCACAGATACGCAGTATTTT. Translating gives CASSRGTDTQYF.

This clone is a singleton in its sample. The chain recombines TRBV4-3 with TRBJ1-1; a weak D match, TRBD1 (5 bases). Trimming pared 5 bases from V and 2 bases from J, leaving 12 bases between. Germline V gene data show CDR1 as LGHNA and CDR2 as YSLEER. The CDR3 sequence is 14 residues long. In DNA form, the CDR3 reads TGCGCCAGCAGCTTTCAGGGCGGAAACACTGAAGCTTTCTTT. It translates to CASSFQGGNTEAFF.

The chain recombines TRBV19 with TRBJ2-7, with 9 bases lining up with TRBD1. Trimming took 10 bases from V and 3 from J; bases not matched to a gene: 7. Germline loops: CDR1 LNHDA, CDR2 SQIVND (reference sequence). This CDR3 has 13 amino acids. The CDR3 sequence is CATSRDRDYEQYF. Here the CDR3 DNA reads TGTGCCACTTCAAGGGACAGGGACTACGAGCAGTACTTC. Supplemented by reference TRBV19 and TRBJ2-7, the full variable domain reads DGGITQSPKYLFRKEGQNVTLSCEQNLNHDAMYWYRQDPGQGLRLIYYSQIVNDFQKGDIAEGYSVSREKKESFPLTVTSAQKNPTAFYLCATSRDRDYEQYFGPGTRLTVT.

The chain carries TRBV9 and TRBJ2-1; 9 bases match TRBD1. With 3 bases clipped from V and 6 bases from J, the junction kept 4 bases outside the gene matches. This CDR3 is built from 14 residues. CDR1 and CDR2 from the germline V gene are SGDLS and YYNGEE. CDR3 sequence: CASSAGTGRNEQFF. The CDR3 DNA reads TGTGCCAGCAGCGCCGGGACAGGGCGCAATGAGCAGTTCTTC. The variable domain in full, completed from reference TRBV9 and TRBJ2-1, reads DSGVTQTPKHLITATGQRVTLRCSPRSGDLSVYWYQQSLDQGLQFLIQYYNGEERAKGNILERFSAQQFPDLHSELNLSSLELGDSALYFCASSAGTGRNEQFFGPGTRLTVL.

The chain is built from TRBV7-9 and TRBJ1-4; 9 nucleotides line up with TRBD1. The CDR3 runs to 17 residues. Germline V lookup: CDR1 SEHNR, CDR2 FQNEAQ (reference sequence). V dropped 5 bases and J dropped 7; count of bases not matched to a gene: 14. The CDR3 spells CASSTRTGVYGSEKLFF. For the CDR3, the DNA is TGTGCCAGCAGCACGAGGACAGGGGTATATGGGAGTGAAAAACTGTTTTTT.

The chain is built from TRBV7-9 and TRBJ2-2; D gene unclear. The length of the CDR3 is 13 residues. Germline values: CDR1 SEHNR, CDR2 FQNEAQ (reference sequence). V gave up 6 bases and J gave up 1 base, with 6 bases separating them. The CDR3 DNA reads TGTGCCAGCAGTCAGTGGAACACCGGGGAGCTGTTTTTT. This gives the protein CASSQWNTGELFF.

The CDR3 here is CASSFRRGLDTQYF. The CDR3 DNA follows: TGTGCCAGCAGCTTTAGGCGGGGTCTGGATACGCAGTATTTT. V gene TRBV11-2 combines with J gene TRBJ2-3; TRBD2 might be the D (6 bases). V lost 3 bases to trimming and J lost 6 bases, with 13 bases between them. This CDR3 comprises 14 residues. CDR1 is SGHAT and CDR2 is FQNNGV in the germline V gene.

The chain has TRBV28 and TRBJ1-5; 10 nucleotides agree with TRBD1. The germline gives CDR1 MDHEN, CDR2 SYDVKM. This CDR3 comprises 17 residues. V lost 11 bases and J lost 3; bases outside the gene matches: 16. The DNA for the CDR3 is TGTGCCGGGGGACAGGGGTCGTCTACCGCCTCCAATCAGCCCCAGCATTTT. This translates into CAGGQGSSTASNQPQHF.

The chain has TRBV5-4 and TRBJ2-3, with 7 bases lining up with TRBD2. The CDR3 spans 17 residues. With 0 bases clipped from V and 4 bases from J, the junction kept 11 bases outside the gene matches. CDR1 and CDR2 (germline): SGHNT, YYREEE (reference sequence). The CDR3 reads CASSLGGGGLNADTQYF. CDR3 DNA: TGTGCCAGCAGCTTGGGGGGGGGTGGCCTTAACGCAGATACGCAGTATTTT.

Here the CDR3 DNA reads TGCGCCAGCAGCCAACTGGGACAGAGTGGAAACACCATATATTTT. Translating it yields CASSQLGQSGNTIYF. This chain links TRBV4-1 with TRBJ1-3, with 7 nucleotides matching TRBD1. Losses at the gene ends were 2 bases for V and 3 bases for J; bases not matched to a gene: 4. This CDR3 comprises 15 residues. The V gene's germline CDR1 is MGHRA and CDR2 YSYEKL.

The genes are TRBV5-4 and TRBJ1-3; 11 bases fit TRBD1. Losses at the gene ends were 6 bases for V and 3 bases for J; bases not matched to a gene: 5. The CDR3 spans 15 residues. CDR1 is SGHNT and CDR2 is YYREEE in the germline V gene (reference sequence). The CDR3 nucleotides read TGTGCCAGCACGGACAGGGGGCTATTTGGAAACACCATATATTTT. It yields the protein CASTDRGLFGNTIYF.

This chain joins TRBV30 and TRBJ1-1, with 10 bases aligning to TRBD1. The CDR3 loop spans 15 amino acids. The germline CDR1 and CDR2 sequences are GTSNPN and SVGIG (reference sequence). The trim removed 3 bases at V and 1 base at J, leaving 5 bases unmatched. The CDR3 bases are TGTGCCTGGAGCGATAGGGACAGGGGGAACACTGAAGCTTTCTTT. It is translated as CAWSDRDRGNTEAFF. Using reference TRBV30 and TRBJ1-1 for the parts outside the CDR3, the full variable domain is SQTIHQWPATLVQPVGSPLSLECTVEGTSNPNLYWYRQAAGRGLQLLFYSVGIGQISSEVPQNLSASRPQDRQFILSSKKLLLSDSGFYLCAWSDRDRGNTEAFFGQGTRLTVV.

The gene calls are TRBV10-2 and TRBJ1-5, with unresolved D. Deletions cut 0 bases from V and 0 bases from J, with 9 bases between. Germline V gene sequence: CDR1 WSHSY, CDR2 SAAADI. The CDR3 covers 16 residues. CDR3 sequence: CASSESPGNSNQPQHF. The CDR3 coding sequence is TGCGCCAGCAGTGAGTCACCGGGGAATAGCAATCAGCCCCAGCATTTT.

The V and J genes are TRBV11-2 and TRBJ1-3; TRBD1 is a possible D gene (5 bases). V lost 5 bases, J lost 1 base, and 12 bases lay in between. This CDR3 comprises 15 residues. CDR1 is SGHAT, CDR2 FQNNGV, per germline. The CDR3: CASSQTDTSGNTIYF. DNA of the CDR3: TGTGCCAGCAGCCAGACGGACACTTCTGGAAACACCATATATTTT.

This sequence joins TRBV28 and TRBJ2-6; maybe TRBD1 (5 bases). Trimming cost V 5 bases and J 3 bases, with 14 bases left between them. The CDR3 extends over 16 amino acids. The germline V gene encodes CDR1 MDHEN and CDR2 SYDVKM. The chain's CDR3 is CASSPAGLHGANVLTF. In nucleotides, the CDR3 is TGTGCCAGCAGTCCGGCAGGGTTACATGGGGCCAACGTCCTGACTTTC.

This rearrangement joins TRBV7-2 to TRBJ1-2, with D unresolved. The CDR3 is made up of 14 amino acids. V was clipped by 1 base and J by 1 base, with 7 bases between them. The V gene's germline CDR1 is SGHTA and CDR2 FQGNSA. CDR3 nucleotide sequence: TGTGCCAGCAGCTTAGACTCCCTTAACTATGGCTACACCTTC. Protein sequence: CASSLDSLNYGYTF.